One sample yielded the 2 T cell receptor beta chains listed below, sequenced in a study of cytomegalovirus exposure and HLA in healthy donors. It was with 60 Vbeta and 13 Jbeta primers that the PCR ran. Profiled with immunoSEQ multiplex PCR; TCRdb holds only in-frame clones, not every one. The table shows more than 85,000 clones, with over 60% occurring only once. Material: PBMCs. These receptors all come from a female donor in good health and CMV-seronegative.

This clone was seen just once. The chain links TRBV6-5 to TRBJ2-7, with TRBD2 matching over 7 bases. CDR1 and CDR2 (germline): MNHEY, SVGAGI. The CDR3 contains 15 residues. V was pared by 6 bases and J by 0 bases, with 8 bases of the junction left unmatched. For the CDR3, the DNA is TGTGCCAGCAGCCCCCTAGCGGCCCGCTCCTACGAGCAGTACTTC. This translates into CASSPLAARSYEQYF.

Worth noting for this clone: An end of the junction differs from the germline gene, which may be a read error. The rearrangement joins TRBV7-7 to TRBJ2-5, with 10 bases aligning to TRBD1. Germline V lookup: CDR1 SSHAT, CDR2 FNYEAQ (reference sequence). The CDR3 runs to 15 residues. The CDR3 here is CASSLATGGWETQYF. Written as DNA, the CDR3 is TGTGCTAGCAGCTTAGCGACAGGGGGCTGGGAGACCCAGTACTTC. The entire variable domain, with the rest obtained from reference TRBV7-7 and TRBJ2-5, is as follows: GAGVSQSPRYKVTKRGQDVTLRCDPISSHATLYWYQQALGQGPEFLTYFNYEAQPDKSGLPSDRFSAERPEGSISTLTIQRTEQRDSAMYRCASSLATGGWETQYFGPGTRLLVL.